Following are 25 T cell receptor beta chains from one sample sequenced in a study of OX40 agonist ivuxolimab in advanced cancers. TCRdb's copy holds only in-frame clones and misses some; the assay was immunoSEQ multiplex PCR. The sample contains fewer than 85,000 clones, around 80% of which appear only once. The sample was CD4+ or CD8+ T cells sorted from blood, taken in a trial of the OX40 agonist ivuxolimab. The receptors shown here come from an adult with an advanced solid tumor such as melanoma, head and neck, liver or kidney cancer.

This sequence joins TRBV4-3 and TRBJ2-2; no definite D call. The germline CDR1 and CDR2 sequences are LGHNA and YSLEER. V was trimmed by 0 bases and J by 9 bases, leaving 11 bases between them. The CDR3 has 14 amino acids. The CDR3 DNA follows: TGCGCCAGCAGCCAAGATTACGGGTTCAGGGAGCTGTTTTTT. This codes for CASSQDYGFRELFF.

The rearrangement links TRBV10-2 to TRBJ1-3; D call uncertain. The CDR3 has 16 residues. Germline CDR1 reads WSHSY; CDR2 reads SAAADI. V lost 0 bases, J lost 0 bases, and 9 bases lay in between. CDR3 bases: TGCGCCAGCAGTGAGTCGGGAGGTCCCTCTGGAAACACCATATATTTT. Its translation: CASSESGGPSGNTIYF.

This rearrangement joins TRBV19 to TRBJ1-5; TRBD1 aligns across 10 bases. Trimming cost V 2 bases and J 2 bases; bases outside gene matches: 3. This CDR3 is built from 16 residues. Per germline, CDR1 LNHDA and CDR2 SQIVND (reference sequence). DNA for the CDR3: TGTGCCAGTAGTATATGGGGGACAGGGGGCAATCAGCCCCAGCATTTT. It is translated as CASSIWGTGGNQPQHF.

The chain recombines TRBV11-1 with TRBJ2-1, with 7 positions matching TRBD1. Germline values: CDR1 SGHAT, CDR2 FQDESV (reference sequence). V dropped 5 bases and J dropped 0; count of bases not matched to a gene: 4. The CDR3 is 15 amino acids. The CDR3 protein is CASSRTGDSYNEQFF. CDR3 nucleotides: TGTGCCAGCAGCCGAACAGGGGACTCCTACAATGAGCAGTTCTTC.

This rearrangement joins TRBV5-1 to TRBJ1-4; 7 bases are a match to TRBD1. CDR3 size: 14 residues. Per germline, CDR1 SGHRS and CDR2 YFSETQ. After removal of 4 bases from V and 8 bases from J, the junction contained 8 bases not matched to a gene. The CDR3 protein is CASSEGAGVEKLFF. The CDR3 nucleotides are TGCGCCAGCAGCGAGGGGGCAGGGGTGGAAAAACTGTTTTTT.

J is TRBJ1-4 and V is TRBV7-2, with D possibly matching TRBD1 (5 bases). Trimming cost V 1 base and J 10 bases, with 13 bases left between them. There are 14 residues in the CDR3. Germline V gene lookup returns CDR1 SGHTA and CDR2 FQGNSA. CDR3 region: CASSLGQGARKLFF. The CDR3 nucleotides are TGTGCCAGCAGCTTAGGGCAGGGAGCGAGAAAACTGTTTTTT.

This rearrangement joins TRBV2 to TRBJ2-1, with D uncertain. The V end lost 3 bases, the J end lost 6 bases, and 9 bases lay between the germline ends. Germline CDR1 is SNHLY and CDR2 is FYNNEI. The CDR3 extends over 13 amino acids. CDR3 DNA sequence: TGTGCCAGCAGTGAGCTCCCAGGCAATGAGCAGTTCTTC. This codes for CASSELPGNEQFF.

This clone has only a few counts. DNA for the CDR3: TGTGCCAGCAGCTTGACCCGGACAGGGTCCCACGAGCAGTACTTC. Its protein product is CASSLTRTGSHEQYF. V usage is TRBV11-2 and J usage is TRBJ2-7; 8 nucleotides line up with TRBD1. This CDR3 spans 15 amino acids. Germline lookup yields CDR1 SGHAT and CDR2 FQNNGV. J was trimmed by 5 bases and V by 3 bases; bases with no gene match: 9.

This chain joins TRBV5-1 and TRBJ1-1, with D unresolved. This CDR3 is 12 amino acids long. Trimming took 0 bases from V and 8 from J, leaving 8 bases between them. CDR1 is SGHRS, CDR2 YFSETQ, per germline. The CDR3 DNA follows: TGCGCCAGCAGCTTGGGGATGGCAGAAGCTTTCTTT. Translating it yields CASSLGMAEAFF.

The rearrangement joins TRBV10-3 to TRBJ1-1; D is unresolved. Trimming stripped 10 bases from V and 6 bases from J, with 15 bases between. This CDR3 is 12 amino acids long. The germline V gene has CDR1 ENHRY and CDR2 SYGVKD. CDR3 protein: CASQAGSAEAFF. CDR3 nucleotide sequence: TGTGCCAGCCAGGCAGGCTCGGCTGAAGCTTTCTTT.

The V call is TRBV25-1, the J call TRBJ2-7, with 10 nucleotides matching TRBD1. This CDR3 is built from 13 residues. Germline V gene sequence: CDR1 MGHDK, CDR2 SYGVNS. With 6 bases clipped from V and 5 bases from J, the junction kept 4 bases outside the gene matches. The CDR3 here is CASRTTGGNEQYF. CDR3 sequence (DNA): TGTGCCAGCAGAACGACAGGGGGCAACGAGCAGTACTTC.

As regards this clone: Distinct nucleotide sequences in the sample also encode this CDR3. The chain employs TRBV5-1 and TRBJ1-1, with D possibly TRBD1 on 5 matching bases. From germline, CDR1 is SGHRS and CDR2 YFSETQ. The CDR3 runs to 14 residues. V was pared by 0 bases and J by 6 bases, with 12 bases between. CDR3 loop: CASSLDPGGAEAFF. The DNA for the CDR3 is TGCGCCAGCAGCTTGGACCCCGGAGGGGCTGAAGCTTTCTTT.

This rearrangement joins TRBV7-9 to TRBJ2-1; D possibly corresponds to TRBD2 (6 bases). The V gene's germline CDR1 is SEHNR and CDR2 FQNEAQ (reference sequence). V lost 3 bases and J 5 bases, leaving 8 bases between the germline ends. This CDR3 is built from 13 residues. The CDR3: CASSFGSNNEQFF. CDR3 in DNA: TGTGCCAGCAGCTTCGGGAGTAACAATGAGCAGTTCTTC.

The chain joins TRBV5-4 to TRBJ2-2; 10 nucleotides line up with TRBD2. With V trimmed by 6 bases and J by 7 bases, 3 bases remained unmatched. This CDR3 contains 13 residues. Per germline, CDR1 SGHNT and CDR2 YYREEE (reference sequence). The CDR3 reads CASTERGGGELFF. The CDR3 coding sequence is TGTGCCAGCACTGAGCGGGGGGGCGGGGAGCTGTTTTTT.

This chain uses TRBV5-1 with TRBJ2-2; 7 nucleotides agree with TRBD2. Germline CDR1 and CDR2: SGHRS and YFSETQ. J gave up 6 bases and V 4 bases, and 9 bases lay outside the gene matches. The CDR3 covers 15 residues. CDR3 in amino acids: CASSGDYPGAGELFF. The DNA of the CDR3 is TGCGCCAGCAGCGGGGACTATCCGGGGGCCGGGGAGCTGTTTTTT.

Only a few counts were recorded for this clone. The rearrangement uses TRBV30 and TRBJ1-5; a weak D match, TRBD1 (5 bases). This CDR3 is 13 amino acids long. Germline CDR1 is GTSNPN and CDR2 is SVGIG (reference sequence). Between the trimmed V and J ends, which lost 2 bases and 4 bases, there was a span of 9 bases. CDR3 nucleotide sequence: TGTGCCTGGAGTCACGCAGGGAATCAGCCCCAGCATTTT. Translation gives CAWSHAGNQPQHF.

This clone appeared once. This chain joins TRBV5-1 and TRBJ2-5; 16 positions agree with TRBD2. Trimming took 4 bases from V and 4 from J; bases not matched to a gene: 4. This CDR3 has 16 amino acids. Germline CDR1 reads SGHRS; CDR2 reads YFSETQ. The CDR3 reads CASSEGLAGGPETQYF. The DNA of the CDR3 is TGCGCCAGCAGCGAGGGACTAGCGGGGGGGCCAGAGACCCAGTACTTC.

The chain joins TRBV7-2 to TRBJ2-3, with 12 bases aligning to TRBD1. V gave up 4 bases and J gave up 6 bases; unmatched junction bases: 8. The germline gives CDR1 SGHTA, CDR2 FQGNSA. The CDR3 contains 16 residues. Here the CDR3 DNA reads TGTGCCAGCAGCTCAAGAGGGACAGGGGGCATGGATACGCAGTATTTT. It encodes CASSSRGTGGMDTQYF.

V is TRBV7-8 and J is TRBJ1-1; 8 bases line up with TRBD1. CDR1 is SGHVS, CDR2 FQNEAQ, per germline. Trimming cost V 2 bases and J 4 bases; bases outside gene matches: 6. The CDR3 has 15 amino acids. The DNA of the CDR3 is TGTGCCAGCAGCTTACTCGGACAGGGTCGCACTGAAGCTTTCTTT. Translation: CASSLLGQGRTEAFF.

This sequence joins TRBV11-2 and TRBJ2-1, with 11 bases that match TRBD1. Per the germline V gene, CDR1 is SGHAT and CDR2 is FQNNGV. The CDR3 has 15 amino acids. V lost 5 bases to trimming and J lost 4 bases; unmatched junction nucleotides: 4. The CDR3 region has the DNA TGTGCCAGCAGCCTGGGACAGGGGGAGTACAATGAGCAGTTCTTC. Encoded protein: CASSLGQGEYNEQFF.

The V gene is TRBV6-5, the J gene TRBJ2-2; D is undetermined. Germline CDR1 is MNHEY and CDR2 is SVGAGI. Trimming cost V 1 base and J 5 bases, with 5 bases left between them. This CDR3 is built from 13 residues. In nucleotides, the CDR3 is TGTGCCAGCAGTTACTTACAGACCGGGGAGCTGTTTTTT. It is translated as CASSYLQTGELFF.

The chain links TRBV28 to TRBJ1-3; the D is unclear. V was trimmed by 6 bases and J by 4 bases, leaving 7 bases between them. The CDR3 extends over 12 amino acids. Germline values: CDR1 MDHEN, CDR2 SYDVKM. The CDR3: CASRRAGNTIYF. The CDR3, as DNA: TGTGCCAGCAGGAGGGCGGGAAACACCATATATTTT. Combining the CDR3 with reference TRBV28 and TRBJ1-3 gives the whole variable domain DVKVTQSSRYLVKRTGEKVFLECVQDMDHENMFWYRQDPGLGLRLIYFSYDVKMKEKGDIPEGYSVSREKKERFSLILESASTNQTSMYLCASRRAGNTIYFGEGSWLTVV.

The chain is built from TRBV9 and TRBJ2-1, with D tentatively TRBD1 or TRBD2 (5 bases each). Germline lookup yields CDR1 SGDLS and CDR2 YYNGEE. There are 14 residues in the CDR3. Trimming left V 6 bases short and J 4 bases short, with 14 bases between. DNA for the CDR3: TGTGCCAGCACTCAGGGACCCTCATACAATGAGCAGTTCTTC. Its protein is CASTQGPSYNEQFF.

V gene TRBV28 combines with J gene TRBJ1-2; D gene unclear. V lost 7 bases to trimming and J lost 7 bases, with 19 bases between them. The CDR3 loop spans 14 amino acids. Germline CDR1 and CDR2: MDHEN and SYDVKM. DNA for the CDR3: TGTGCCAGCAAGAGCGGGGAGAAGGTATTTGGCTACACCTTC. Protein: CASKSGEKVFGYTF.

This clone was found a few times. The chain couples TRBV2 to TRBJ2-3; D is undetermined. The germline V and J ends were trimmed by 5 bases and 3 bases, with 9 bases remaining between them. The CDR3 contains 13 residues. The germline CDR1 and CDR2 sequences are SNHLY and FYNNEI. The CDR3 DNA reads TGTGCCAGCAGTCATGCCCCAACAGATACGCAGTATTTT. It translates to CASSHAPTDTQYF.